This T cell receptor beta chain was observed in a study of T cell responses to AZD1222 COVID-19 vaccine. At the level of the study: Pooled samples include second doses given at about 4 or 12 weeks. Findings and limits, study-wide: Donors in the cohort were predominantly white British and more often female, and clonal diversity was possibly underestimated. Only a handful of AZD1222 recipients, six or seven in all, had baseline seropositivity. A rise in Spike-specific TCR breadth and depth followed two AZD1222 doses.

TCRdb's table, derived via immunoSEQ multiplex PCR, lists solely in-frame clones and lacks some. The sample has 82,000 or so clones, 90% seen once. The CDR3 length is 18 residues. Germline loops: CDR1 MNHEY, CDR2 SVGEGT. V shed 0 bases and J shed 7 bases, with 19 bases lying between them. This clone was seen just once. The antigen remains unidentified. The chain combines TRBV6-2 or TRBV6-3 with TRBJ1-6; unclear D gene. The starting material was peripheral blood, obtained on day 0 of AZD1222 vaccination. The receptor comes from an adult in good health. The CDR3 bases are TGTGCCAGCAGTTACTCGACGTTAGAGCGGATGATAAATTCACCCCTCCACTTT. It codes for CASSYSTLERMINSPLHF.